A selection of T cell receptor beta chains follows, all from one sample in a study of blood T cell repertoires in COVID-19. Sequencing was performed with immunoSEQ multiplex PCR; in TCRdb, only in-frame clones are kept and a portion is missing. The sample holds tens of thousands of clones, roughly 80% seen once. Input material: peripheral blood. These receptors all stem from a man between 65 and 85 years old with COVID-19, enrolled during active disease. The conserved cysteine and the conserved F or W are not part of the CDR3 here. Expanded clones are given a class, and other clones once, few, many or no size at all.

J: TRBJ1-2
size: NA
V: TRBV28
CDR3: ASSSQTGNGYT

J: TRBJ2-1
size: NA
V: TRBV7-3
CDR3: ASSQGLDNEQF

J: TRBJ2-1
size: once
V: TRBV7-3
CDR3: ASSLLESSYNEQF

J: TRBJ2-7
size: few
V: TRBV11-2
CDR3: ASSFRGIEQY

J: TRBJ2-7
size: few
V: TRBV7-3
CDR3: ASSGYLSPYEQY

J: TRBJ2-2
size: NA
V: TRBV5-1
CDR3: ASSSGQGLVTGELF

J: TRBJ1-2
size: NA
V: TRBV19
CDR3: ASSMALGPGSYGYT

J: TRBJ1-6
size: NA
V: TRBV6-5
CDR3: ASTAGQYNSPLH

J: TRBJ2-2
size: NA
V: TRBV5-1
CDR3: ASSLPAGSTGELF

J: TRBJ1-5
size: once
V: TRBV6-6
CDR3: ASSTGQGYDNQPQH

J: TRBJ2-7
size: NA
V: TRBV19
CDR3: ASSPGLGWDEQY

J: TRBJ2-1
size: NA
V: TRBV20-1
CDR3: SATVGQREF